Below are 10 T cell receptor beta chains sequenced from a single sample in a study of T cell responses to AZD1222 COVID-19 vaccine. Produced via immunoSEQ multiplex PCR; TCRdb's table is partial and in-frame only. The data show 100,000 to 150,000 clones, about 90% seen once. The sequences come from peripheral blood, collected on day 0 of AZD1222 vaccination. These receptors all come from an adult in good health.

V and J are TRBV24-1 and TRBJ2-1; 9 positions agree with TRBD1. The length of the CDR3 is 13 residues. Germline V gene data show CDR1 as KGHDR and CDR2 as SFDVKD. V dropped 10 bases and J dropped 10; count of bases not matched to a gene: 10. The CDR3 DNA follows: TGTGCCACGGGACAGGGCCGCCTCCCGGAGCAGTTCTTC. Translating it yields CATGQGRLPEQFF.

The chain is built from TRBV19 and TRBJ1-2, with unresolved D. V was shortened by 10 bases and J by 4 bases, with 10 bases between the two germline ends. There are 11 residues in the CDR3. The germline V gene encodes CDR1 LNHDA and CDR2 SQIVND (reference sequence). The CDR3, as DNA: TGTGCCACCATGACGGTCTATGGCTACACCTTC. Its translation is CATMTVYGYTF.

In its sample, this clone was seen a few times. V gene TRBV6-5 combines with J gene TRBJ2-1, with unresolved D. The germline V gene has CDR1 MNHEY and CDR2 SVGAGI. V gave up 6 bases and J gave up 4 bases, with 10 bases separating them. The CDR3 spans 13 residues. CDR3 region: CASRVFPYNEQFF. The CDR3 bases are TGTGCCAGCAGGGTTTTCCCGTACAATGAGCAGTTCTTC.

This chain uses TRBV5-1 with TRBJ2-5; possibly TRBD1 for D (6 bases). CDR1 is SGHRS, CDR2 YFSETQ, per germline. V was clipped by 4 bases and J by 4 bases, with 11 bases between them. The CDR3 has 13 residues. The CDR3 here is CASSPLDRETQYF. The CDR3 bases are TGCGCCAGCAGCCCCTTGGACAGAGAGACCCAGTACTTC. Full variable domain (outside the CDR3, taken from reference TRBV5-1 and TRBJ2-5): KAGVTQTPRYLIKTRGQQVTLSCSPISGHRSVSWYQQTPGQGLQFLFEYFSETQRNKGNFPGRFSGRQFSNSRSEMNVSTLELGDSALYLCASSPLDRETQYFGPGTRLLVL.

This clone was found a few times. The chain combines TRBV2 with TRBJ2-7; possible D gene TRBD1, 6 bases. V gave up 6 bases and J gave up 3 bases, with 6 bases separating them. Germline V lookup: CDR1 SNHLY, CDR2 FYNNEI. This CDR3 has 11 amino acids. CDR3 sequence (DNA): TGTGCCAGCAGGGGACACTACGAGCAGTACTTC. Translating gives CASRGHYEQYF.

The V gene is TRBV28, the J gene TRBJ2-2; 9 bases are a match to TRBD2. The trim removed 5 bases at V and 4 bases at J, leaving 5 bases unmatched. This CDR3 spans 15 amino acids. Germline assignment: CDR1 MDHEN and CDR2 SYDVKM. The CDR3 nucleotides are TGTGCCAGCAGTCGCGGGGGGGCGGGCACCGGGGAGCTGTTTTTT. Translation: CASSRGGAGTGELFF. The whole variable domain, filled in from reference TRBV28 and TRBJ2-2, reads DVKVTQSSRYLVKRTGEKVFLECVQDMDHENMFWYRQDPGLGLRLIYFSYDVKMKEKGDIPEGYSVSREKKERFSLILESASTNQTSMYLCASSRGGAGTGELFFGEGSRLTVL.

The V and J genes are TRBV4-2 and TRBJ1-6, with a tentative D call TRBD1 (5 bases). The V end lost 4 bases, the J end lost 2 bases, and 15 bases lay between the germline ends. The CDR3 totals 17 residues. Germline CDR1 and CDR2: LGHNA and YNFKEQ. The CDR3: CASSLSLRVAYNSPLHF. CDR3 bases: TGTGCCAGCAGCCTCAGCCTCAGGGTTGCCTATAATTCACCCCTCCACTTT.

The chain couples TRBV15 to TRBJ2-1; 9 positions match TRBD2. Germline trimming cut 1 base from V and 7 bases from J; bases unmatched to any gene: 8. The length of the CDR3 is 16 residues. Per the germline V gene, CDR1 is LNHNV and CDR2 is YYDKDF (reference sequence). The CDR3 DNA reads as TGTGCCACCAGCAGAGTGCCGAGCGGGGGGATAAATGAGCAGTTCTTC. It is translated as CATSRVPSGGINEQFF.

This clone appeared a single time. V usage is TRBV30 and J usage is TRBJ1-5; D is ambiguous. The V gene lost 3 bases and the J gene lost 4 bases, with 10 bases spanning the gap. The CDR3 has 13 amino acids. CDR1 and CDR2 (germline): GTSNPN, SVGIG (reference sequence). The CDR3 sequence is CAWSPLRNQPQHF. The CDR3 DNA is TGTGCCTGGAGCCCCCTACGGAATCAGCCCCAGCATTTT.

This clone was counted once. The chain joins TRBV7-6 to TRBJ2-5; D remains ambiguous. The CDR3 contains 13 residues. Germline V gene sequence: CDR1 SGHVS, CDR2 FNYEAQ. The V end was cut by 5 bases, the J end by 5 bases, with 12 bases between. CDR3 protein: CASSPLHFETQYF. The CDR3 nucleotides are TGTGCCAGCAGCCCCTTACATTTTGAGACCCAGTACTTC.